This T cell receptor (beta chain) was profiled in a study of OX40 agonist ivuxolimab in advanced cancers. Study-level findings and limits: Undetermined was the antigen specificity of the expanded peripheral T cells. CD8+ T cells (on average) carried more expanded clones than CD4+ T cells.

Notes on this clone: Its specificity is unknown.

The method was immunoSEQ multiplex PCR; TCRdb's version includes in-frame clones alone and lacks a portion of them. The table includes tens of thousands of clones, about 88% detected once. Deletions cut 7 bases from V and 11 bases from J, with 20 bases between. Germline V gene lookup returns CDR1 MNHNY and CDR2 SVGAGI (reference sequence). This CDR3 spans 13 amino acids. The chain has TRBV6-6 and TRBJ1-1; tentatively, D is TRBD1 (5 bases). The clonotype originates from an adult with an advanced solid tumor such as melanoma, head and neck, liver or kidney cancer. The sequencing here drew on CD4+ or CD8+ T cells sorted from blood, taken in a trial of the OX40 agonist ivuxolimab. The CDR3 coding sequence is TGTGCCAGCAACTCAAGGGGCTTAAGCCGGGCTTTCTTT. Residues: CASNSRGLSRAFF.